The entry that follows covers one T cell receptor (beta chain) sequence. Its antigen is unknown. This table comes from immunoSEQ multiplex PCR, and its TCRdb copy is limited to in-frame clones, with some not included. The profile shows some 70,000 clones, approximately 93% of them singletons. CDR3 size: 12 residues. V was shortened by 6 bases and J by 6 bases, with 8 bases between the two germline ends. Germline assignment: CDR1 LNHDA and CDR2 SQIVND (reference sequence). This sample is drawn from a study of resident and recirculating memory T cells in vitiligo. Study context: Shave-biopsy epidermis from lesional and nonlesional skin was sequenced alongside PBMCs. The samples were homogenized without cell sorting before genomic DNA extraction.

Study-wide results and caveats: Sequences differed between biopsy sites and patients, suggesting private specificity. No unique dominant TCR clone was found in vitiligo lesions.

The chain has TRBV19 and TRBJ2-2; no firm D call. The receptor was isolated from a male donor with vitiligo. The sequencing sample was made of blood. CDR3 in DNA: TGTGCCAGTAGCACAGTAGCCGGGGAGCTGTTTTTT. Encoded protein: CASSTVAGELFF.